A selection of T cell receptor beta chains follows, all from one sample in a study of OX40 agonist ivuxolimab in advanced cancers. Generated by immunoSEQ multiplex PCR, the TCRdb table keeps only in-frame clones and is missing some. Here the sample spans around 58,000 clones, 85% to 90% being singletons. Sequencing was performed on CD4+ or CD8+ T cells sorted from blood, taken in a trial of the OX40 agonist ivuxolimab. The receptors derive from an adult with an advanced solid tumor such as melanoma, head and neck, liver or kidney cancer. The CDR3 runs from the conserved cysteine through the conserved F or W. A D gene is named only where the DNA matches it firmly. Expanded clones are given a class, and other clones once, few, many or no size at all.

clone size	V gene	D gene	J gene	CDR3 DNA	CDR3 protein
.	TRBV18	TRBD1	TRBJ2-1	TGTGCCAGCTCACCTTCGCTGCTGGACAGGCGCAATGAGCAGTTCTTC	CASSPSLLDRRNEQFF
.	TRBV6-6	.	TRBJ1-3	TGTGCCAGCAGCCAAACCTGGCCCGGTGGGGGAAACACCATATATTTT	CASSQTWPGGGNTIYF
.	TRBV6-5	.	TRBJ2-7	TGTGCCAGCAGTCGGATACAGTCACACCTTCAGTACTTC	CASSRIQSHLQYF
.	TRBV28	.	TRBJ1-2	TGTGCCAGCAGTTTATCCGGTCAGGGAGGTGGCTACACCTTC	CASSLSGQGGGYTF
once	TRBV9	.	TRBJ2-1	TGTGCCAGCAGCGGGACCGGCGGTTCCTACAATGAGCAGTTCTTC	CASSGTGGSYNEQFF
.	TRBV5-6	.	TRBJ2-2	TGTGCCAGCAGCTTGAGGGCCACCGGGGAGCTGTTTTTT	CASSLRATGELFF
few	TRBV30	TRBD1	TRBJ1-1	TGTGCCTGGTCACAGGGGTTTGAGGCTTTCTTT	CAWSQGFEAFF
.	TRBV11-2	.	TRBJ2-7	TGTGCCAGCAGCTCCCCAGGGCAAGCCCACAGGGAAAGTTACTACGAGCAGTACTTC	CASSSPGQAHRESYYEQYF
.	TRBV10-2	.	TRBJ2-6	TGCGCCAGCAGTGCCTCTGGGGCCAACGTCCTGACTTTC	CASSASGANVLTF
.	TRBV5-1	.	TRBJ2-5	TGCGCCAGCAGCTTGGCCTCGGACCTGCCGCCCCAGTACTTC	CASSLASDLPPQYF
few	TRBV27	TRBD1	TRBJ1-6	TGTGCCAGCAGTCTCGCCGGGACAGTAAATTCACCCCTCCACTTT	CASSLAGTVNSPLHF
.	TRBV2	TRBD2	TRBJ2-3	TGTGCCAGCAGTCTCTCGGGAACTAGCGGGAGGGCAGATACGCAGTATTTT	CASSLSGTSGRADTQYF
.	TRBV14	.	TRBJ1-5	TGTGCCAGCAGCCAAGATCTTAATCAGCCCCAGCATTTT	CASSQDLNQPQHF
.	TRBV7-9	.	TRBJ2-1	TGTGCCAGCAGCCGGAGTGATTGGTATAAGTTCTTC	CASSRSDWYKFF
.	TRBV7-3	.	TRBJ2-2	TGTGCCAGCAGCCACGGATACACCGGGGAGCTGTTTTTT	CASSHGYTGELFF
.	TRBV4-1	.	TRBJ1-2	TGCGCCAGCAGCCCTTTGACAGGCAGATACTATGGCTACACCTTC	CASSPLTGRYYGYTF
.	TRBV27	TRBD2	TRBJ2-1	TGTGCCAGCAGTTTAGGTCTAGCGGGAGGTTACAATGAGCAGTTCTTC	CASSLGLAGGYNEQFF
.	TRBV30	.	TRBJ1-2	TGTGCCTGGGGGAACAGTGGCTACACCTTC	CAWGNSGYTF
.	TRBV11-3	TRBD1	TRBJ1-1	TGTGCCAGCAGCACAGGGGGTGCTGAAGCTTTCTTT	CASSTGGAEAFF
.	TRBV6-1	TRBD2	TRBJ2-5	TGTGCCAGCAGTAGACTAGCGGGGAGAGAGACCCAGTACTTC	CASSRLAGRETQYF
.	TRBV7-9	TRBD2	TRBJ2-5	TGTGCCAGCAGCCCGCAAGCGGGAGCTTCACAGACCCAGTACTTC	CASSPQAGASQTQYF